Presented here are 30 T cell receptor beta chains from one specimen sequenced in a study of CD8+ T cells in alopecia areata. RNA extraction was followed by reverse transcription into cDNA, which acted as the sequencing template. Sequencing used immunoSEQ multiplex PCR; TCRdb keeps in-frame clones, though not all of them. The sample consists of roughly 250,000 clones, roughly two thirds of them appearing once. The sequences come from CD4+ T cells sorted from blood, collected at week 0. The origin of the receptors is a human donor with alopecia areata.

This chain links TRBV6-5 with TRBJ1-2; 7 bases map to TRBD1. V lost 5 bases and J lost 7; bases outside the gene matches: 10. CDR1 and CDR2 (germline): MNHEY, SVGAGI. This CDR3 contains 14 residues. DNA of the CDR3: TGTGCCAGCAGTGATACAGGGGCTTTGGGTGGCTACACCTTC. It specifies CASSDTGALGGYTF.

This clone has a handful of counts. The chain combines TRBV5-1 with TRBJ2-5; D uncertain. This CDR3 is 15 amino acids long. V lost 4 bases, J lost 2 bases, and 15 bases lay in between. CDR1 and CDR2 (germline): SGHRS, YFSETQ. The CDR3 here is CASSPRPGWQETQYF. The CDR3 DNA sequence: TGCGCCAGCAGCCCCCGGCCAGGCTGGCAAGAGACCCAGTACTTC.

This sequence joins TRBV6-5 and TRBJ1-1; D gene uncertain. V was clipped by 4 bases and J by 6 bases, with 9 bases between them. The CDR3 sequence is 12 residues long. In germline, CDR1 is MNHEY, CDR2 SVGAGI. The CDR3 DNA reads TGTGCCAGCAGTTCCGTTGAGGCTGAAGCTTTCTTT. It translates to CASSSVEAEAFF.

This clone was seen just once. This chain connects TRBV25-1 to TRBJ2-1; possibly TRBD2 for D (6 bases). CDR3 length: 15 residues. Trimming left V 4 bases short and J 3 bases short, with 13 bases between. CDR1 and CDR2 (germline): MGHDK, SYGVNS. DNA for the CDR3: TGTGCCAGCAGTGGTTTCGGGGGACTCTACAATGAGCAGTTCTTC. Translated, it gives CASSGFGGLYNEQFF.

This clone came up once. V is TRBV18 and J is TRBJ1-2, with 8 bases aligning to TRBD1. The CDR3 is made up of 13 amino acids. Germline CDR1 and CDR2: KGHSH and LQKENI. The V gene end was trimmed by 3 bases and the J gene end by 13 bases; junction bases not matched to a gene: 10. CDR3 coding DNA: TGTGCCAGCTCACCGCAGGGGGCGCAAGGATCCACCTTC. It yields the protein CASSPQGAQGSTF.

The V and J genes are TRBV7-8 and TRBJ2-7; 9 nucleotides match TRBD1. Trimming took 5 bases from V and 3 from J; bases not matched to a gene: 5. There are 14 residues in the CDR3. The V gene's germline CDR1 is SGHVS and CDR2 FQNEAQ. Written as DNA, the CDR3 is TGTGCCAGCAGCCCGGACAGGGGAAACTACGAGCAGTACTTC. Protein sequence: CASSPDRGNYEQYF.

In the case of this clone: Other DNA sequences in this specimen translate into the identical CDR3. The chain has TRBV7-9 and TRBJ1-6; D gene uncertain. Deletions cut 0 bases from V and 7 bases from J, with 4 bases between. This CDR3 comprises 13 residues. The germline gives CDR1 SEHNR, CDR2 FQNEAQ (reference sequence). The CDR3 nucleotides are TGTGCCAGCAGCTTAGCGGGGAATTCACCCCTCCACTTT. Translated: CASSLAGNSPLHF.

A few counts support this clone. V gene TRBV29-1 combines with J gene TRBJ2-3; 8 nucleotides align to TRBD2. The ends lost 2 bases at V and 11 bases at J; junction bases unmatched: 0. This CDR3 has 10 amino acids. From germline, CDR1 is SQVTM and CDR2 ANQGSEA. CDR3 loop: CSVEREGQYF. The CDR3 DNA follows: TGCAGCGTTGAACGGGAGGGGCAGTATTTT.

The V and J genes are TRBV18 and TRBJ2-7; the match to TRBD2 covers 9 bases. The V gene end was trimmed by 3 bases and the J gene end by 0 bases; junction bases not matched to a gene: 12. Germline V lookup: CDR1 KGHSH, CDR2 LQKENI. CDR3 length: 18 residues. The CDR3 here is CASSPGGMGLAFSYEQYF. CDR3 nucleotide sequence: TGTGCCAGCTCACCGGGTGGTATGGGACTAGCATTCTCCTACGAGCAGTACTTC.

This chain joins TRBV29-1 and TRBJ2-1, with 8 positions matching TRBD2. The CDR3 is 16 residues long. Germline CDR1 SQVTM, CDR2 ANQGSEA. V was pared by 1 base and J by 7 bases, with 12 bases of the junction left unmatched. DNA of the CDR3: TGCAGCGTTGAAGGTCCCCCAGCGGGGGTACGTAATGAGCAGTTCTTC. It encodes CSVEGPPAGVRNEQFF.

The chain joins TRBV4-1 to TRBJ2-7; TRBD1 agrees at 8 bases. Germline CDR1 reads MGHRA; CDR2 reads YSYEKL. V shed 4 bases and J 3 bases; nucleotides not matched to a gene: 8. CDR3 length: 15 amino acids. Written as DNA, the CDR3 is TGCGCCAGCAGCCGAGGACAGGGCGAACACTACGAGCAGTACTTC. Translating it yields CASSRGQGEHYEQYF.

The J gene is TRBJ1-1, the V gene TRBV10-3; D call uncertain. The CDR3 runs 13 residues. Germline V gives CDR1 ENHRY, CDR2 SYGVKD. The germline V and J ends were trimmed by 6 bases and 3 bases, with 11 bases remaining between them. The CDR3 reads CAIRPGGDTEAFF. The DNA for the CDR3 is TGTGCCATCAGGCCGGGTGGCGACACTGAAGCTTTCTTT.

CDR3 coding DNA: TGTGCCAGCAGCCAAGGTCCGGGACAAGGGTTCTTC. It encodes CASSQGPGQGFF. The chain is built from TRBV4-2 and TRBJ2-1; D is possibly TRBD1 (6 bases). This CDR3 is 12 amino acids long. The V gene lost 1 base and the J gene lost 15 bases, with 13 bases spanning the gap. Germline CDR1 is LGHNA and CDR2 is YNFKEQ.

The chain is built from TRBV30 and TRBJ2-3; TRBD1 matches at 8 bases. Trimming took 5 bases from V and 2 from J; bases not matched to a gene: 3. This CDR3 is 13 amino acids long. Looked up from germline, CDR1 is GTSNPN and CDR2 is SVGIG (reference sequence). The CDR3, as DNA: TGTGCCTGGGACAGGGGTCACACAGATACGCAGTATTTT. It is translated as CAWDRGHTDTQYF.

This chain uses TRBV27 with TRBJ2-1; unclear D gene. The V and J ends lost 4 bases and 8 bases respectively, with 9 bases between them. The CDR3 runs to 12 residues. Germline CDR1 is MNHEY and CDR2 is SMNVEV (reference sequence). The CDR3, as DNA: TGTGCCAGCAGTTCCTTCAGGTATGAGCAGTTCTTC. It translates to CASSSFRYEQFF.

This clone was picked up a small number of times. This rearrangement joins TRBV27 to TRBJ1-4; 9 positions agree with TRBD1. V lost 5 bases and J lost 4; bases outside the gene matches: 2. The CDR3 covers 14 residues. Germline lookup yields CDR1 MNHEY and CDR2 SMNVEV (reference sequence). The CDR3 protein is CASSGTGSNEKLFF. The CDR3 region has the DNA TGTGCCAGCAGTGGGACAGGGAGTAATGAAAAACTGTTTTTT.

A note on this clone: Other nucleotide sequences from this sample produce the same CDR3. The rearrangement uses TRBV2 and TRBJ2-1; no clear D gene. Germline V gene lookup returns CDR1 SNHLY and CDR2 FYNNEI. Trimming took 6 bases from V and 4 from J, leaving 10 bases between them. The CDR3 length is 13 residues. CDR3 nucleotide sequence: TGTGCCAGCAGGGATAGGACGTACAATGAGCAGTTCTTC. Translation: CASRDRTYNEQFF. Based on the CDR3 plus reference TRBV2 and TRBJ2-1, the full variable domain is EPEVTQTPSHQVTQMGQEVILRCVPISNHLYFYWYRQILGQKVEFLVSFYNNEISEKSEIFDDQFSVERPDGSNFTLKIRSTKLEDSAMYFCASRDRTYNEQFFGPGTRLTVL.

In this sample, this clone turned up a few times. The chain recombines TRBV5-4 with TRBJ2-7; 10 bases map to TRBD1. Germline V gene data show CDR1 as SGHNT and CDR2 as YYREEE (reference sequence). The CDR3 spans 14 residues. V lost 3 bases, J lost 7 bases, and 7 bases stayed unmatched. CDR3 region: CASSSGTGAWEQYF. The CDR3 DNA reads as TGTGCCAGCAGCTCTGGGACAGGGGCGTGGGAGCAGTACTTC.

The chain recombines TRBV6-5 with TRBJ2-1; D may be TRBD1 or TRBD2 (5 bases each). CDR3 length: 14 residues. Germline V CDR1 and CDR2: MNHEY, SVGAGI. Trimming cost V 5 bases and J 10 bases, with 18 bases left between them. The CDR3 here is CASSEVPGPKEQFF. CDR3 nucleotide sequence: TGTGCCAGCAGTGAAGTCCCGGGACCTAAGGAGCAGTTCTTC.

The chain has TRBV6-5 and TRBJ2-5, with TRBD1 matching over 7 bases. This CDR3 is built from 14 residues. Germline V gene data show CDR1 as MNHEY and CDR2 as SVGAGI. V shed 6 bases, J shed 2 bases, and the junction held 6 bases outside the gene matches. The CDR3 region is CASRRQGGQETQYF. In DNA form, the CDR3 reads TGTGCCAGCAGACGACAGGGTGGGCAAGAGACCCAGTACTTC.

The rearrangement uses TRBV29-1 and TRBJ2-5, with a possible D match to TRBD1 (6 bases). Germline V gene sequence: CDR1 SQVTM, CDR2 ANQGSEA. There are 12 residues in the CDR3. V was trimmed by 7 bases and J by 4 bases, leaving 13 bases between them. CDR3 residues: CSAIQGAETQYF. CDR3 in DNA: TGCAGCGCAATACAGGGTGCAGAGACCCAGTACTTC.

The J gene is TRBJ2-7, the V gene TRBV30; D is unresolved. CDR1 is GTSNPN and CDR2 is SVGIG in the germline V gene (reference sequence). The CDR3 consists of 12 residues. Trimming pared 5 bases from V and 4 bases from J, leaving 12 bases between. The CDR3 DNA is TGTGCCTGGGGCCGCAACGGTTACGAGCAGTACTTC. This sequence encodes CAWGRNGYEQYF.

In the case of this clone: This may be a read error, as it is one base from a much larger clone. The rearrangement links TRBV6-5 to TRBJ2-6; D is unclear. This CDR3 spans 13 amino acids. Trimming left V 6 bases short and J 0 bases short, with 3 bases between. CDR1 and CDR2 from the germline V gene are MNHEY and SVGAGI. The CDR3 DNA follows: TGTGCCAGCAGACTCTCTGGGGCCAACGTCCTGACTTTC. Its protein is CASRLSGANVLTF.

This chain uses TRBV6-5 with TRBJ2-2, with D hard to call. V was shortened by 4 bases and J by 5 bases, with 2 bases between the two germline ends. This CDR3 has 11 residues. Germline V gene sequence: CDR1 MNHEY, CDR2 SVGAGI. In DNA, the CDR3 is TGTGCCAGCAGTTCTACCGGGGAGCTGTTTTTT. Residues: CASSSTGELFF.

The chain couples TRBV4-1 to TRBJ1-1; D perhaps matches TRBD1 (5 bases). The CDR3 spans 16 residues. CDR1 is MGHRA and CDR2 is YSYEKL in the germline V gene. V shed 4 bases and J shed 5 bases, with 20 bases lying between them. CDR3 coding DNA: TGCGCCAGCAGCCGGATGAGTGGACGGGGGGGGACTGAAGCTTTCTTT. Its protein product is CASSRMSGRGGTEAFF.

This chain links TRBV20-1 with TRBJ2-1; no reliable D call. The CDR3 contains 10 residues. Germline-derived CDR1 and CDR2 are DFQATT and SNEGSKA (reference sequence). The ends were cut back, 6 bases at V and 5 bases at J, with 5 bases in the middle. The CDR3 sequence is CSAWNNEQFF. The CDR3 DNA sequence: TGCAGTGCATGGAACAATGAGCAGTTCTTC.

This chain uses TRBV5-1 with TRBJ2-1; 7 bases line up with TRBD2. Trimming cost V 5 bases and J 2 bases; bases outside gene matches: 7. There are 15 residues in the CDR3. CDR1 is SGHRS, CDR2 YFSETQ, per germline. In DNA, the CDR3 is TGCGCCAGCAGGTCGGGACTACCTGCCTACAATGAGCAGTTCTTC. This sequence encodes CASRSGLPAYNEQFF. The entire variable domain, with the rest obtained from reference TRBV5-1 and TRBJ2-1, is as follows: KAGVTQTPRYLIKTRGQQVTLSCSPISGHRSVSWYQQTPGQGLQFLFEYFSETQRNKGNFPGRFSGRQFSNSRSEMNVSTLELGDSALYLCASRSGLPAYNEQFFGPGTRLTVL.

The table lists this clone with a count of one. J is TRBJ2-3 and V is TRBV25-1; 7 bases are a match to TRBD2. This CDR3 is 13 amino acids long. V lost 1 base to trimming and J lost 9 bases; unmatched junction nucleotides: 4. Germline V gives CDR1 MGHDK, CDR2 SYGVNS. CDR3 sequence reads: CASSEFGRETQYF. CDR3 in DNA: TGTGCCAGCAGTGAATTCGGGCGGGAGACGCAGTATTTT.

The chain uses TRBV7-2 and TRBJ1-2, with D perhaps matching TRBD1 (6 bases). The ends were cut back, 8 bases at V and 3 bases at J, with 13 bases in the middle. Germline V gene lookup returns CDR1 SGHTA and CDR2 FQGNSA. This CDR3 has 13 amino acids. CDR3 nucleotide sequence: TGTGCCAGCGGGGACACATTATACTATGGCTACACCTTC. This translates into CASGDTLYYGYTF.

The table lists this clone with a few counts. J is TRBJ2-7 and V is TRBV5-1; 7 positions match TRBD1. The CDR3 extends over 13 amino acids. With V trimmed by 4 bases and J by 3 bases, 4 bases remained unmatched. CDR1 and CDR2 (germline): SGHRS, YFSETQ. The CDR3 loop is CASSGGQSYEQYF. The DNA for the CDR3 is TGCGCCAGCAGCGGGGGACAGAGCTACGAGCAGTACTTC. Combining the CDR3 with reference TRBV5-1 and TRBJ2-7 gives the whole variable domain KAGVTQTPRYLIKTRGQQVTLSCSPISGHRSVSWYQQTPGQGLQFLFEYFSETQRNKGNFPGRFSGRQFSNSRSEMNVSTLELGDSALYLCASSGGQSYEQYFGPGTRLTVT.